The 20 T cell receptor beta chains below come from one sample, sequenced in a study of shared clonotypes between healthy human individuals. The data were produced by immunoSEQ multiplex PCR, yet TCRdb's version contains in-frame clones alone and is incomplete. The sample includes 650,000 to 750,000 clones, 60% to 80% of them seen just once. Sequences were obtained from memory CD4+ T cells sorted from blood. Subset here: CD45RA-negative fraction. The receptors here all came from a woman in her twenties or thirties in good health.

The CDR3: CANSDPGRGTQYF. The CDR3 nucleotides are TGTGCCAATTCGGACCCGGGGAGGGGTACGCAGTATTTT. J is TRBJ2-3 and V is TRBV2; 7 bases agree with TRBD2. The CDR3 is 13 amino acids. Per the germline V gene, CDR1 is SNHLY and CDR2 is FYNNEI. The V and J ends lost 10 bases and 8 bases, in that order; junction bases with no gene match: 12.

This chain connects TRBV5-6 to TRBJ2-3; 9 nucleotides match TRBD1. Germline V gene lookup returns CDR1 SGHDT and CDR2 YYEEEE. V was clipped by 3 bases and J by 5 bases; unmatched bases: 10. The CDR3 contains 16 residues. CDR3 nucleotides: TGTGCCAGCAGCTCGGACAGGGGCCCCCGAGGAGATACGCAGTATTTT. Protein sequence: CASSSDRGPRGDTQYF.

The chain links TRBV6-1 to TRBJ1-5, with TRBD1 as a possible D gene (5 bases). V dropped 6 bases and J dropped 1 base, with 13 bases sitting between them. Germline CDR1 and CDR2: MNHNS and SASEGT. This CDR3 region has 15 residues. The CDR3 reads CASSPRRVSNQPQHF. Written as DNA, the CDR3 is TGTGCCAGCAGCCCCCGCAGGGTGAGCAATCAGCCCCAGCATTTT.

The chain joins TRBV14 to TRBJ2-3; 12 bases fit TRBD2. Losses at the gene ends were 10 bases for V and 7 bases for J; bases not matched to a gene: 6. CDR1 is SGHDN, CDR2 FVKESK, per germline. This CDR3 has 13 amino acids. CDR3 region: CATRTSGMNTQYF. The CDR3 DNA reads TGTGCCACCCGGACTAGCGGGATGAATACGCAGTATTTT.

V is TRBV6-6 and J is TRBJ1-2, with D perhaps matching TRBD1 (5 bases). This CDR3 has 15 amino acids. The V gene lost 7 bases and the J gene lost 2 bases, with 17 bases spanning the gap. Germline values: CDR1 MNHNY, CDR2 SVGAGI (reference sequence). The CDR3 loop is CASTREGSLNYGYTF. DNA for the CDR3: TGTGCCAGCACCAGGGAGGGCAGTTTAAACTATGGCTACACCTTC.

The chain employs TRBV25-1 and TRBJ2-7; D perhaps matches TRBD1 (5 bases). V was clipped by 2 bases and J by 5 bases, with 10 bases between them. The CDR3 extends over 13 amino acids. Germline CDR1 and CDR2: MGHDK and SYGVNS. DNA of the CDR3: TGTGCCAGCAGTGAAACCCAGGGCCACGAGCAGTACTTC. Translated, it gives CASSETQGHEQYF.

V gene TRBV5-1 combines with J gene TRBJ1-1, with D perhaps matching TRBD1 (5 bases). CDR1 SGHRS and CDR2 YFSETQ come from the germline V gene. Trimming left V 4 bases short and J 1 base short, with 8 bases between. The CDR3 totals 13 residues. CDR3 amino acids: CASSPQANTEAFF. The CDR3 DNA reads as TGCGCCAGCAGCCCACAGGCGAACACTGAAGCTTTCTTT.

This chain connects TRBV28 to TRBJ2-7; D ambiguous. Germline V CDR1 and CDR2: MDHEN, SYDVKM. The CDR3 sequence is 13 residues long. The germline V and J ends were trimmed by 2 bases and 6 bases, with 11 bases remaining between them. The chain's CDR3 is CASSLHLSREQYF. The DNA of the CDR3 is TGTGCCAGCAGTTTACACCTTAGCCGCGAGCAGTACTTC.

The chain uses TRBV7-9 and TRBJ2-1; 7 nucleotides align to TRBD2. The CDR3 has 13 residues. Unmatched junction bases numbered 4, after V lost 8 bases and J lost 3 bases. Germline V lookup: CDR1 SEHNR, CDR2 FQNEAQ (reference sequence). The CDR3, as DNA: TGTGCCAGCCGCTCTAGCGGCTACAATGAGCAGTTCTTC. Protein: CASRSSGYNEQFF. Supplemented by reference TRBV7-9 and TRBJ2-1, the full variable domain reads DTGVSQNPRHKITKRGQNVTFRCDPISEHNRLYWYRQTLGQGPEFLTYFQNEAQLEKSRLLSDRFSAERPKGSFSTLEIQRTEQGDSAMYLCASRSSGYNEQFFGPGTRLTVL.

This chain uses TRBV19 with TRBJ1-5; D is uncertain. The CDR3 spans 13 residues. Trimming stripped 7 bases from V and 10 bases from J, with 17 bases between. CDR1 is LNHDA, CDR2 SQIVND, per germline (reference sequence). CDR3 protein: CASNSITVDPQHF. The CDR3 DNA is TGTGCCAGTAACTCAATTACCGTAGATCCCCAGCATTTT.

The chain joins TRBV7-8 to TRBJ2-7; D not resolved. This CDR3 contains 14 residues. CDR1 SGHVS and CDR2 FQNEAQ come from the germline V gene. Trimming took off 4 bases at V and 3 bases at J, with 13 bases between the two ends. CDR3 amino acids: CASSSPSIGYEQYF. CDR3 DNA sequence: TGTGCCAGCAGCTCGCCCTCTATTGGCTACGAGCAGTACTTC.

The gene calls are TRBV7-9 and TRBJ2-1; 7 bases map to TRBD1. With V trimmed by 5 bases and J by 1 base, 2 bases remained unmatched. Germline lookup yields CDR1 SEHNR and CDR2 FQNEAQ (reference sequence). There are 14 residues in the CDR3. The CDR3 here is CASSGQDSYNEQFF. In DNA, the CDR3 is TGTGCCAGCAGCGGACAGGATTCCTACAATGAGCAGTTCTTC.

This chain links TRBV28 with TRBJ1-1; 9 bases line up with TRBD1. CDR1 and CDR2 (germline): MDHEN, SYDVKM. Trimming took 3 bases from V and 7 from J; bases not matched to a gene: 9. The CDR3 covers 15 residues. DNA of the CDR3: TGTGCCAGCAGTTTTGGGACAGGGTGGAAGCTTGAAGCTTTCTTT. This gives the protein CASSFGTGWKLEAFF. Drawing the rest from reference TRBV28 and TRBJ1-1, the complete variable domain is DVKVTQSSRYLVKRTGEKVFLECVQDMDHENMFWYRQDPGLGLRLIYFSYDVKMKEKGDIPEGYSVSREKKERFSLILESASTNQTSMYLCASSFGTGWKLEAFFGQGTRLTVV.

The gene calls are TRBV29-1 and TRBJ2-1; TRBD1 matches 7 bases. The V gene end was trimmed by 3 bases and the J gene end by 8 bases; junction bases not matched to a gene: 4. Germline loops: CDR1 SQVTM, CDR2 ANQGSEA. The CDR3 extends over 12 amino acids. CDR3 loop: CSVETGMDEQFF. The CDR3 region has the DNA TGCAGCGTTGAGACAGGGATGGATGAGCAGTTCTTC.

The CDR3 sequence: CAWRWAGDYNEQFF. CDR3 DNA sequence: TGTGCCTGGAGATGGGCGGGTGACTACAATGAGCAGTTCTTC. This rearrangement joins TRBV30 to TRBJ2-1; a possible D gene is TRBD2 (5 bases). CDR3 length: 14 residues. V lost 3 bases, J lost 3 bases, and 12 bases lay in between. CDR1 is GTSNPN and CDR2 is SVGIG in the germline V gene (reference sequence).

This clone showed up just a few times. This chain links TRBV11-2 with TRBJ1-5; D uncertain. V lost 1 base and J lost 7, with 8 bases in between. CDR1 and CDR2 from the germline V gene are SGHAT and FQNNGV. This CDR3 comprises 13 residues. CDR3 region: CASSLAPDQPQHF. The CDR3 DNA reads TGTGCCAGCAGCTTAGCCCCGGACCAGCCCCAGCATTTT.

The gene calls are TRBV20-1 and TRBJ2-1; D is undetermined. The CDR3 extends over 11 amino acids. Trimming removed 5 bases from V and 2 bases from J, with 4 bases in between. The germline CDR1 and CDR2 sequences are DFQATT and SNEGSKA (reference sequence). The CDR3 region has the DNA TGCAGTGCTCAAGCCTACAATGAGCAGTTCTTC. It translates to CSAQAYNEQFF.

The chain is built from TRBV28 and TRBJ2-3; D is perhaps TRBD2 (5 bases). Trimming left V 5 bases short and J 1 base short, with 13 bases between. The germline gives CDR1 MDHEN, CDR2 SYDVKM. CDR3 length equals 15 residues. DNA of the CDR3: TGTGCCAGCAGTGGTCCTTCGAGGGGCACAGATACGCAGTATTTT. This sequence encodes CASSGPSRGTDTQYF.

The chain joins TRBV2 to TRBJ1-3; no clear D. V lost 9 bases, J lost 4 bases, and 16 bases lay in between. The CDR3 loop spans 14 amino acids. The germline gives CDR1 SNHLY, CDR2 FYNNEI. The CDR3 DNA follows: TGTGCCAGTGCGGCCGATACCGCGGGAAACACCATATATTTT. Protein: CASAADTAGNTIYF. The variable domain in full, completed from reference TRBV2 and TRBJ1-3, reads EPEVTQTPSHQVTQMGQEVILRCVPISNHLYFYWYRQILGQKVEFLVSFYNNEISEKSEIFDDQFSVERPDGSNFTLKIRSTKLEDSAMYFCASAADTAGNTIYFGEGSWLTVV.

CDR3 DNA sequence: TGTGCCAGCAGCTGGGACAGGGGTCAGCCCCAGCATTTT. This sequence encodes CASSWDRGQPQHF. V usage is TRBV5-4 and J usage is TRBJ1-5; 10 bases fit TRBD1. J lost 6 bases, V lost 3 bases, and 0 bases had no gene match. Germline values: CDR1 SGHNT, CDR2 YYREEE (reference sequence). The CDR3 is 13 amino acids.